This T cell receptor (beta chain) originates from a study of blood T cell repertoires in COVID-19. The V and J ends lost 5 bases and 3 bases, in that order; junction bases with no gene match: 9. The CDR3 runs to 15 residues. The germline gives CDR1 SGHAT, CDR2 FQNNGV. Using immunoSEQ multiplex PCR, the repertoire was profiled, and TCRdb retains in-frame clones only, with some absent. Of approximately 190,000 clones in the sample, under 85% were seen once. V gene TRBV11-2 combines with J gene TRBJ2-7, with TRBD1 matching over 8 bases. The sample consisted of peripheral blood. The sequence was collected from a woman in her thirties or forties with acute or convalescent COVID-19. For the CDR3, the DNA is TGTGCCAGCAGCCATACGGACAGGGCCTACTACGAGCAGTACTTC. This sequence encodes CASSHTDRAYYEQYF.